Sequencing of this T cell receptor (beta chain) was carried out in a study of regulatory T cells in long-lasting Graves disease. CDR3 length: 18 residues. Per germline, CDR1 ENHRY and CDR2 SYGVKD. Between the trimmed V and J ends, which lost 0 bases and 6 bases, there was a span of 22 bases. The sample holds many counts of this clonotype. The sample's time point: newly diagnosed GD, antithyroid drugs for less than 3 months. After RNA was extracted from PBMCs, the TCR library was made from it. The authors built TCR beta libraries using iRepertoire HTBI primers and Arm-PCR of CDR3 regions. TCRdb passed the multiplex PCR reads through MiXCR, listing each CDR3 protein once. The sample contains 510,000 or so distinct CDR3 sequences, approximately 12% of which appear only once. The same data also contributed to another study, on T cells in Graves' hyperthyroidism and ophthalmopathy. Per that study: With the HTBI primer set, the TCR CDR3 went through a first round of RT-PCR.

The chain links TRBV10-3 to TRBJ2-3; D is ambiguous. The sample in question was peripheral blood mononuclear cells (PBMCs), obtained at new diagnosis, from a patient treated with antithyroid drugs. The sequence derives from a woman under 40 with Graves disease. The CDR3 bases are TGTGCCATCAGTGAGTCGAGACGATCCGATCAGCCCTGGGATACGCAGTATTTT. It codes for CAISESRRSDQPWDTQYF.